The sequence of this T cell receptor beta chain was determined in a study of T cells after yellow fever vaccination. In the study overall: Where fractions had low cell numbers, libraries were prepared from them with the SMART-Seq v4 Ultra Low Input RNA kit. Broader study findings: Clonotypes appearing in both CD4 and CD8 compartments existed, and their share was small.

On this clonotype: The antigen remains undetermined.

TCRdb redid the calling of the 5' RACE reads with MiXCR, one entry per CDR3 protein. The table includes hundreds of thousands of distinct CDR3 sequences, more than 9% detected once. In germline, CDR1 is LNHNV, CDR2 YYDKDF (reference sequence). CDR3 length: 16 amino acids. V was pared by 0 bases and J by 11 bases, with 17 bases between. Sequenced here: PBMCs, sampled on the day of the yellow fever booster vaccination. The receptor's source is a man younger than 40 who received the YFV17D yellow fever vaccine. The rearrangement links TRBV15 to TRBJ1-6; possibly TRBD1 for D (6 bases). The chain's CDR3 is CATSRDRGHGGPPLHF. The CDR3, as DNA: TGTGCCACCAGCAGAGACAGGGGACATGGGGGTCCACCCCTCCACTTT.